The 30 T cell receptor beta chains presented below share a single source sample, sequenced in a study of T cells in Graves' hyperthyroidism and ophthalmopathy. Amplification of TCR beta CDR3 regions was performed using RNA transcripts as template. Carried out on the TCR CDR3, a first-round RT-PCR used the HTBI primer set. TCRdb re-analysed the multiplex PCR reads in MiXCR, keeping a single row per CDR3 protein. The data contain about 290,000 distinct CDR3 sequences, roughly 13% of them singletons. Input material: blood. The source is a woman aged 40 to 50 with Graves' hyperthyroidism.

In this sample, this clonotype turned up many times. V gene TRBV2 combines with J gene TRBJ1-1, with 10 bases that match TRBD1. Germline lookup yields CDR1 SNHLY and CDR2 FYNNEI. The CDR3 has 15 residues. Germline trimming cut 6 bases from V and 1 base from J; bases unmatched to any gene: 5. CDR3 nucleotide sequence: TGTGCCAGCAGCCGACAGGGGGCACAGAACACTGAAGCTTTCTTT. Residues: CASSRQGAQNTEAFF.

The J gene is TRBJ1-5, the V gene TRBV30; D ambiguous. Trimming shortened V by 1 base and J by 3 bases, and 7 bases separated the two germline ends. The CDR3 runs to 13 residues. CDR1 and CDR2 from the germline V gene are GTSNPN and SVGIG (reference sequence). CDR3 bases: TGTGCCTGGAGTGATGGGAACAATCAGCCCCAGCATTTT. This translates into CAWSDGNNQPQHF.

J is TRBJ1-2 and V is TRBV3-1; TRBD1 might be the D (5 bases). Germline CDR1 is LGHDT and CDR2 is YNNKEL (reference sequence). Deletions cut 4 bases from V and 8 bases from J, with 17 bases between. The CDR3 is 14 amino acids. CDR3 DNA: TGTGCCAGCAGCCCCCGACAGAGCAGAGAAGGCTACACCTTC. This sequence encodes CASSPRQSREGYTF.

At least ten counts were recorded for this clonotype. A much larger clone is a single base away; this may be a read error. V gene TRBV7-3 combines with J gene TRBJ2-1, with D unresolved. The CDR3 has 13 residues. The germline V gene encodes CDR1 SGHTA and CDR2 FQGTGA. The CDR3 sequence: CANSPSSYNEQFF. The CDR3 DNA reads as TGTGCCAACAGCCCGAGCTCCTACAATGAGCAGTTCTTC.

This clonotype has a count of ten or more. This chain links TRBV10-3 with TRBJ1-6, with a tentative D call TRBD1 (5 bases). The V gene lost 0 bases and the J gene lost 10 bases, with 7 bases spanning the gap. The CDR3 runs 13 residues. Germline-derived CDR1 and CDR2 are ENHRY and SYGVKD. The CDR3 nucleotides read TGTGCCATCAGTGAGTCACGGGGCTCACCCCTCCACTTT. Protein product: CAISESRGSPLHF.

This clonotype was detected ten times or more. The chain has TRBV20-1 and TRBJ2-2, with a possible D match to TRBD1 (6 bases). The CDR3 sequence is 14 residues long. Germline V lookup: CDR1 DFQATT, CDR2 SNEGSKA (reference sequence). Trimming left V 6 bases short and J 0 bases short, with 11 bases between. The CDR3 is CSATGTTNTGELFF. The CDR3 DNA reads as TGCAGTGCAACCGGGACAACGAACACCGGGGAGCTGTTTTTT.

The rearrangement uses TRBV4-1 and TRBJ2-3; D may be TRBD2 (6 bases). The germline V gene encodes CDR1 MGHRA and CDR2 YSYEKL. The CDR3 loop spans 14 amino acids. Trimming removed 1 base from V and 4 bases from J, with 9 bases in between. CDR3 nucleotide sequence: TGCGCCAGCAGCCAAGCCGGCGGGGCAGATACGCAGTATTTT. It is translated as CASSQAGGADTQYF.

This clonotype appeared a few times. The chain is built from TRBV6-2 or TRBV6-3 and TRBJ2-3; D not certain. Trimming removed 2 bases at V and 2 bases at J, with 8 bases between. CDR3 length: 14 residues. Germline lookup yields CDR1 MNHEY and CDR2 SVGEGT. The CDR3 region has the DNA TGTGCCAGCAGTTACCCCTACATCACAGATACGCAGTATTTT. As protein: CASSYPYITDTQYF.

This clonotype was found many times. The rearrangement joins TRBV5-5 to TRBJ2-2; D may be TRBD1 or TRBD2 (5 bases each). CDR1 SGHKS and CDR2 YYEKEE come from the germline V gene (reference sequence). The CDR3 covers 17 residues. V lost 4 bases, J lost 4 bases, and 20 bases lay in between. The CDR3, as DNA: TGTGCCAGCAGCGGGACCCCAGGGCTTGAGAGCACCGGGGAGCTGTTTTTT. Amino acid sequence: CASSGTPGLESTGELFF. Using reference TRBV5-5 and TRBJ2-2 for the parts outside the CDR3, the full variable domain is DAGVTQSPTHLIKTRGQQVTLRCSPISGHKSVSWYQQVLGQGPQFIFQYYEKEERGRGNFPDRFSARQFPNYSSELNVNALLLGDSALYLCASSGTPGLESTGELFFGEGSRLTVL.

This clonotype was counted ten times or more. The V call is TRBV2, the J call TRBJ2-7; the match to TRBD1 covers 8 bases. The CDR3 loop spans 13 amino acids. J was trimmed by 4 bases and V by 5 bases; bases with no gene match: 4. The germline V gene has CDR1 SNHLY and CDR2 FYNNEI. Here the CDR3 DNA reads TGTGCCAGCAGTACGGACAGGGTGTACGAGCAGTACTTC. It codes for CASSTDRVYEQYF. The whole variable domain, filled in from reference TRBV2 and TRBJ2-7, reads EPEVTQTPSHQVTQMGQEVILRCVPISNHLYFYWYRQILGQKVEFLVSFYNNEISEKSEIFDDQFSVERPDGSNFTLKIRSTKLEDSAMYFCASSTDRVYEQYFGPGTRLTVT.

This clonotype has a count of ten or more. This rearrangement joins TRBV6-5 to TRBJ1-5; the D is unclear. V gave up 2 bases and J gave up 0 bases, with 5 bases separating them. The CDR3 has 14 amino acids. Germline V gene data show CDR1 as MNHEY and CDR2 as SVGAGI. CDR3 residues: CASSYTNSNQPQHF. In DNA, the CDR3 is TGTGCCAGCAGTTACACCAATAGCAATCAGCCCCAGCATTTT.

In this sample, this clonotype turned up once. This chain links TRBV6-2 or TRBV6-3 with TRBJ2-7; D not resolved. CDR1 and CDR2 from the germline V gene are MNHEY and SVGEGT. Deletions cut 6 bases from V and 5 bases from J, with 23 bases between. The CDR3 consists of 16 residues. CDR3 in amino acids: CASSLPLRATNDEQYF. CDR3 coding DNA: TGTGCCAGCAGCCTCCCCCTTAGGGCAACTAACGACGAGCAGTACTTC.

Of note for this clonotype: A single base separates this from a much larger clone, so it may be a read error. V and J are TRBV2 and TRBJ2-7; D unresolved. The CDR3 runs 12 residues. The germline V and J ends were trimmed by 6 bases and 6 bases, with 12 bases remaining between them. Germline V CDR1 and CDR2: SNHLY, FYNNEI. The CDR3 region has the DNA TGTGCCAGCAGGAGCCTTGCCTGCGAGCAGTACTTC. Translating it yields CASRSLACEQYF. The whole variable domain, filled in from reference TRBV2 and TRBJ2-7, reads EPEVTQTPSHQVTQMGQEVILRCVPISNHLYFYWYRQILGQKVEFLVSFYNNEISEKSEIFDDQFSVERPDGSNFTLKIRSTKLEDSAMYFCASRSLACEQYFGPGTRLTVT.

This clonotype was counted many times. This chain connects TRBV30 to TRBJ1-3; D not certain. Trimming stripped 5 bases from V and 1 base from J, with 6 bases between. CDR1 and CDR2 (germline): GTSNPN, SVGIG (reference sequence). This CDR3 is built from 12 residues. CDR3 nucleotides: TGTGCCTGGGAGCATTCTGGAAACACCATATATTTT. Protein product: CAWEHSGNTIYF.

This clonotype was seen repeatedly, ten times or more. The chain carries TRBV19 and TRBJ1-2; no firm D call. CDR3 length: 14 amino acids. The V end was cut by 5 bases, the J end by 4 bases, with 14 bases between. CDR1 and CDR2 (germline): LNHDA, SQIVND (reference sequence). The CDR3 coding sequence is TGTGCCAGTAGTGGCCAGCAATCGGGCTATGGCTACACCTTC. This sequence encodes CASSGQQSGYGYTF.

The chain uses TRBV12-3 or TRBV12-4 and TRBJ2-5; D possibly matches TRBD1 or TRBD2 (5 bases each). This CDR3 comprises 13 residues. V lost 4 bases and J 2 bases, leaving 8 bases between the germline ends. This chain's CDR3 is CASSWGRQETQYF. The DNA for the CDR3 is TGTGCCAGCAGTTGGGGACGACAAGAGACCCAGTACTTC.

In its sample, this clonotype was seen many times. The CDR3 nucleotides are TGTGCCAGCAGTGAATCGGTGGGCTTGAGCTACAATGAGCAGTTCTTC. This gives the protein CASSESVGLSYNEQFF. The chain carries TRBV2 and TRBJ2-1; D remains ambiguous. V was shortened by 2 bases and J by 3 bases, with 14 bases between the two germline ends. Germline CDR1 reads SNHLY; CDR2 reads FYNNEI. The CDR3 spans 16 residues.

This clonotype was seen many times. V is TRBV7-8 and J is TRBJ1-2, with 10 bases identical to TRBD1. J gave up 4 bases and V 5 bases, and 13 bases lay outside the gene matches. Germline CDR1 is SGHVS and CDR2 is FQNEAQ. The CDR3 extends over 17 amino acids. The CDR3 is CASSQRIGTGVSYGYTF. In nucleotides, the CDR3 is TGTGCCAGCAGCCAGCGCATCGGGACAGGGGTTTCCTATGGCTACACCTTC. Using reference TRBV7-8 and TRBJ1-2 for the parts outside the CDR3, the full variable domain is GAGVSQSPRYKVAKRGQDVALRCDPISGHVSLFWYQQALGQGPEFLTYFQNEAQLDKSGLPSDRFFAERPEGSVSTLKIQRTQQEDSAVYLCASSQRIGTGVSYGYTFGSGTRLTVV.

This chain links TRBV9 with TRBJ1-3; possible D gene TRBD1, 5 bases. Trimming took off 8 bases at V and 4 bases at J, with 7 bases between the two ends. The germline CDR1 and CDR2 sequences are SGDLS and YYNGEE. The CDR3 has 11 residues. The CDR3 coding sequence is TGTGCCAGTTGGGGGGGAAACACCATATATTTT. Protein: CASWGGNTIYF.

This clonotype was detected many times. CDR3 sequence reads: CASSLREATSGTTDTQYF. The CDR3 nucleotides are TGTGCCAGCAGTTTGCGTGAGGCGACTAGCGGGACCACAGATACGCAGTATTTT. The chain couples TRBV28 to TRBJ2-3; 11 bases map to TRBD2. The CDR3 spans 18 residues. Trimming removed 3 bases from V and 2 bases from J; junction bases left unmatched: 10. The germline V gene has CDR1 MDHEN and CDR2 SYDVKM.

Details on this clonotype: A much larger clone is a single base away; this may be a read error. The CDR3 bases are TGTGCCACCAGTGATCGGGGGGGGCTCAATCAGCCCCAGCATTTT. It is translated as CATSDRGGLNQPQHF. The chain joins TRBV24-1 to TRBJ1-5; TRBD1 is a possible D gene (6 bases). Trimming shortened V by 3 bases and J by 3 bases, and 11 bases separated the two germline ends. Germline V lookup: CDR1 KGHDR, CDR2 SFDVKD. The CDR3 consists of 15 residues.

This clonotype was seen at least ten times. The V call is TRBV20-1, the J call TRBJ2-3, with TRBD1 matching over 11 bases. CDR3 length equals 15 residues. Germline V gene sequence: CDR1 DFQATT, CDR2 SNEGSKA (reference sequence). V trimming: 8 bases; J trimming: 5 bases; junction bases outside the gene matches: 12. This CDR3 is CSTQGGTGGGDTQYF. CDR3 nucleotide sequence: TGCAGTACCCAAGGGGGGACAGGGGGTGGAGATACGCAGTATTTT.

V and J are TRBV3-1 and TRBJ2-1; either TRBD1 or TRBD2 may supply D (6 bases each). The V end lost 0 bases, the J end lost 1 base, and 10 bases lay between the germline ends. From germline, CDR1 is LGHDT and CDR2 YNNKEL (reference sequence). The CDR3 runs to 16 residues. CDR3 region: CASSQDTGRSYNEQFF. In DNA form, the CDR3 reads TGTGCCAGCAGCCAAGATACAGGGAGGTCCTACAATGAGCAGTTCTTC.

The chain has TRBV5-1 and TRBJ2-3, with 7 bases fitting TRBD2. This CDR3 has 14 amino acids. Trimming at V came to 0 bases and at J to 5 bases, leaving 3 bases not matched to a gene. CDR1 and CDR2 from the germline V gene are SGHRS and YFSETQ. CDR3 sequence reads: CASSLDSGGDTQYF. The CDR3 bases are TGCGCCAGCAGCTTGGATTCGGGGGGAGATACGCAGTATTTT. The full variable domain, with the rest looked up from reference TRBV5-1 and TRBJ2-3, is KAGVTQTPRYLIKTRGQQVTLSCSPISGHRSVSWYQQTPGQGLQFLFEYFSETQRNKGNFPGRFSGRQFSNSRSEMNVSTLELGDSALYLCASSLDSGGDTQYFGPGTRLTVL.

This clonotype was recorded many times. This sequence joins TRBV12-3 or TRBV12-4 and TRBJ2-3; 7 positions agree with TRBD2. The CDR3 length is 15 residues. V shed 6 bases and J 2 bases; nucleotides not matched to a gene: 8. The CDR3 sequence: CASSLGTTTTDTQYF. CDR3 DNA: TGTGCCAGCAGCCTCGGGACTACCACCACAGATACGCAGTATTTT.

This clonotype was counted between two and nine times. The chain links TRBV5-1 to TRBJ2-2, with D hard to call. CDR1 and CDR2 (germline): SGHRS, YFSETQ. V was clipped by 2 bases and J by 2 bases, with 13 bases between them. CDR3 size: 16 residues. CDR3 region: CASSLIAQVNTGELFF. DNA of the CDR3: TGCGCCAGCAGCTTAATCGCCCAGGTTAACACCGGGGAGCTGTTTTTT.

The chain joins TRBV20-1 to TRBJ2-2; 10 positions match TRBD2. The CDR3 consists of 15 residues. Germline CDR1 is DFQATT and CDR2 is SNEGSKA (reference sequence). The V segment lost 5 bases and the J segment 7 bases; nucleotides outside the gene matches: 10. The chain's CDR3 is CSAPQPSSGGGELFF. The CDR3 nucleotides are TGCAGTGCTCCCCAGCCCTCTAGCGGGGGCGGGGAGCTGTTTTTT.

This clonotype was picked up many times. V usage is TRBV9 and J usage is TRBJ1-1, with D perhaps matching TRBD1 (5 bases). Looked up from germline, CDR1 is SGDLS and CDR2 is YYNGEE. This CDR3 is built from 15 residues. The ends were cut back, 4 bases at V and 1 base at J, with 14 bases in the middle. The CDR3 bases are TGTGCCAGCAGCCCGGGGGGGAGTGCGAACACTGAAGCTTTCTTT. Translation: CASSPGGSANTEAFF.

This clonotype has at least ten counts. The chain couples TRBV12-5 to TRBJ2-1, with TRBD2 matching over 15 bases. Germline CDR1 LGHNT, CDR2 FRNRAP. CDR3 size: 15 residues. V gave up 11 bases and J gave up 9 bases; unmatched junction bases: 11. The CDR3 loop reads CASRPGLAGGSEQFF. The CDR3 DNA is TGTGCTTCCAGACCGGGACTAGCGGGAGGCTCTGAGCAGTTCTTC.

This clonotype was picked up many times. This chain uses TRBV7-8 with TRBJ1-4; TRBD1 agrees at 7 bases. CDR1 is SGHVS, CDR2 FQNEAQ, per germline. The V and J ends lost 5 bases and 8 bases, in that order; junction bases with no gene match: 11. The CDR3 runs 15 residues. Written as DNA, the CDR3 is TGTGCCAGCAGCGTGACCGGGACAGTAGGCGAAAAACTGTTTTTT. This gives the protein CASSVTGTVGEKLFF.